This is a list of T cell receptor beta chains from one sample in a study of shared clonotypes between healthy human individuals. Only in-frame clones appear in the TCRdb table, and some are missing; sequencing was by immunoSEQ multiplex PCR. Among some 2,400,000 clones listed, 90% to 97% were seen once. Source material: naive CD4+ T cells sorted from blood. These receptors all stem from a young man in good health. CDR3s include the opening cysteine and the closing phenylalanine or tryptophan. A D gene is named only where the DNA matches it firmly. Some rows have no size entry. The others give once, few or many, or a class for an expanded clone.

V	J	size	D	DNA	CDR3
TRBV10-3	TRBJ1-3	few	.	TGTGCCATCAGTGATACGGCAAGCGGAAACACCATATATTTT	CAISDTASGNTIYF
TRBV30	TRBJ2-6	.	TRBD1	TGTGCCTGGAGGGACAGGGCTGGGGCCAACGTCCTGACTTTC	CAWRDRAGANVLTF
TRBV6-6	TRBJ2-1	.	.	TGTGCCAGCAGTTACCTGGGAAGCTCCTACAATGAGCAGTTCTTC	CASSYLGSSYNEQFF
TRBV19	TRBJ1-6	.	TRBD1	TGTGCCAGTAGTACACAGGGGGCCGATAATTCACCCCTCCACTTT	CASSTQGADNSPLHF
TRBV6-1	TRBJ1-3	.	TRBD1	TGTGCCAGCAGTGCGGAGACAGGGCCTGGAAACACCATATATTTT	CASSAETGPGNTIYF
TRBV6-5	TRBJ2-1	.	TRBD2	TGTGCCAGCAGCCTGATAGCGGGGGTTGAGCAGTTCTTC	CASSLIAGVEQFF
TRBV20-1	TRBJ2-2	.	.	TGCAGTGTGGCCCGTGCCGGGGAGCTGTTTTTT	CSVARAGELFF
TRBV28	TRBJ2-7	.	.	TGTGCCAGCAGTTTTGGTCTGGGCGAGCAGTACTTC	CASSFGLGEQYF
TRBV7-8	TRBJ2-2	.	.	TGTGCCAGCAGCTTAGCGCGGGCAGCCACCGGGGAGCTGTTTTTT	CASSLARAATGELFF
TRBV29-1	TRBJ2-6	once	TRBD2	TGCAGCGTAAGGACTAGTACCCTGCTGTCTGGGGCCAACGTCCTGACTTTC	CSVRTSTLLSGANVLTF
TRBV6-5	TRBJ1-2	.	.	TGTGCCAGCAGTTACTTCGAAGGATATGGCTGCACCTTC	CASSYFEGYGCTF
TRBV7-2	TRBJ2-7	.	.	TGTGCCAGCAGCTTCAGGGGAGGCAGCTCCTACGAGCAGTACTTC	CASSFRGGSSYEQYF
TRBV6-1	TRBJ2-7	.	.	TGTGCCAGCAGTGATAGACTGCTGACCTACGAGCAGTACTTC	CASSDRLLTYEQYF
TRBV28	TRBJ2-5	.	TRBD1	TGTGCCAGCAGTCCGGGGGACAGGGCAGAGACCCAGTACTTC	CASSPGDRAETQYF
TRBV5-8	TRBJ2-7	.	.	TGTGCCAGCAGCTTGACAGGGGCGGGAGAGCAGTACTTC	CASSLTGAGEQYF
TRBV18	TRBJ1-6	.	TRBD1	TGTGCCAGCTCACCAGACAGGGGGTTTTATAATTCACCCCTCCACTTT	CASSPDRGFYNSPLHF
TRBV4-1	TRBJ2-7	.	.	TGCGCCAGCAGCCAAAGGGCAGGGACCTACGAGCAGTACTTC	CASSQRAGTYEQYF
TRBV29-1	TRBJ2-5	.	TRBD1	TGCAGCGGGACGACAGGGAATTTCGAGACCCAGTACTTC	CSGTTGNFETQYF
TRBV2	TRBJ2-7	once	TRBD1	TGTGCCAGCAGTGATACAGGGGGCTGGGTGCAGTACTTC	CASSDTGGWVQYF
TRBV21-1	TRBJ2-7	.	.	TGTGCCAGCAGCAAACTTCTAGCGGGGGCCTACGAGCAGTACTTC	CASSKLLAGAYEQYF
TRBV6-6	TRBJ2-2	.	.	TGTGCCAGCAGTTCTATGGGTTTTTTGAACACCGGGGAGCTGTTTTTT	CASSSMGFLNTGELFF
TRBV4-1	TRBJ2-1	.	.	TGCGCCAGCAGCCAAGATATCAGGACGGATACCTACAATGAGCAGTTCTTC	CASSQDIRTDTYNEQFF
TRBV10-3	TRBJ2-2	.	TRBD1	TGTGCCATCAGTATTTCGGACAGGGACACCGGGGAGCTGTTTTTT	CAISISDRDTGELFF
TRBV27	TRBJ1-2	.	.	TGTGCCAGCAGACACGACGGCAACTATGGCTACACCTTC	CASRHDGNYGYTF
TRBV9	TRBJ1-6	.	.	TGTGCCAGCAGCACTCGACAGTCACCCCTCCACTTT	CASSTRQSPLHF
TRBV5-4	TRBJ1-1	.	.	TGTGCCAGCAGCCCCTCTCAGGGGAGGGAAGCTTTCTTT	CASSPSQGREAFF
TRBV27	TRBJ2-5	.	TRBD1	TGTGCCAGCAGTTCAGGGACAGAACTGTACTTC	CASSSGTELYF
TRBV30	TRBJ1-3	.	.	TGTGCGTGGAGGGCAACTATCTCTGGAAACACCATATATTTT	CAWRATISGNTIYF
TRBV6-5	TRBJ2-7	.	TRBD1	TGTGCCAGCAGAATCCCAGGGGGCAACGAGCAGTACTTC	CASRIPGGNEQYF
TRBV28	TRBJ1-5	.	.	TGTGCCAGCAGCCTTAGGGGGGGGGCCCCGATGGATCAGCCCCAGCATTTT	CASSLRGGAPMDQPQHF
TRBV5-4	TRBJ1-5	.	.	TGTGCCAGTACCCACAGAAACTGCAATCAGCCCCAGCATTTT	CASTHRNCNQPQHF
TRBV7-9	TRBJ2-2	.	.	TGTGCCAGCAGCTTATTAGGCACCGGGGAGCTGTTTTTT	CASSLLGTGELFF
TRBV5-1	TRBJ2-2	.	.	TGCGCCAGCAGCTTGGGTGTCCTTTCCAGAGACACCGGGGAGCTGTTTTTT	CASSLGVLSRDTGELFF
TRBV5-4	TRBJ2-4	.	TRBD2	TGTGCCAGCAGCCCACAGAGCGGGGGGGGCAAAAACATTCAGTACTTC	CASSPQSGGGKNIQYF
TRBV27	TRBJ2-2	.	.	TGTGCCAGCAGTCCCATAGCGGAGGGGAACACCGGGGAGCTGTTTTTT	CASSPIAEGNTGELFF
TRBV4-1	TRBJ2-5	.	TRBD1	TGCGCCAGCAGCCTAGATAGACAGGGGAGAGAGACCCAGTACTTC	CASSLDRQGRETQYF
TRBV28	TRBJ1-1	.	.	TGTGCCAGCAGTTTGGCCGGGGGTCACACTGAAGCTTTCTTT	CASSLAGGHTEAFF
TRBV4-3	TRBJ2-1	.	.	TGCGCCAGCAGCCAAGGGCGGGTAAAACTTTACAATGAGCAGTTCTTC	CASSQGRVKLYNEQFF
TRBV7-9	TRBJ1-1	.	.	TGTGCCAGCAGCTTAGGCTCCGGGACACCGAACACTGAAGCTTTCTTT	CASSLGSGTPNTEAFF
TRBV10-2	TRBJ2-2	.	TRBD1	TGCGCCAGCAGTAGTGGGACAGGGGGCGTCGGGGAGCTGTTTTTT	CASSSGTGGVGELFF
TRBV6-5	TRBJ1-2	.	.	TGTGCCAGTTTCAAAGGGCAGGGGTTAGGCTACACCTTC	CASFKGQGLGYTF
TRBV7-2	TRBJ1-2	few	.	TGTGCCAGCAGCCCCTCGGTGGGACTGAGTGGCTACACCTTC	CASSPSVGLSGYTF
TRBV28	TRBJ1-6	.	.	TGTGCCAGCAGCCCCGGGGAACACCATTCACCCCTCCACTTT	CASSPGEHHSPLHF
TRBV29-1	TRBJ1-2	.	.	TGCAGCGCCTCCGACCAACTAAGCGGCAATTATGGCTACACCTTC	CSASDQLSGNYGYTF
TRBV9	TRBJ2-3	.	TRBD2	TGTGCCAGCAGCCTGACTAGCGGGGGGGCAGATACGCAGTATTTT	CASSLTSGGADTQYF
TRBV11-1	TRBJ2-3	.	TRBD2	TGTGCCAGCAGCTTTGCTAGCGGGGGAGCGGATACGCAGTATTTT	CASSFASGGADTQYF
TRBV2	TRBJ2-3	.	TRBD1	TGTGCCAGCAGGGGGACAGGGTCGGCAGATACGCAGTATTTT	CASRGTGSADTQYF
TRBV19	TRBJ1-5	once	.	TGTGCCAGTAGCCCCGGAGTTTATAGCAATCAGCCCCAGCATTTT	CASSPGVYSNQPQHF
TRBV6-5	TRBJ2-3	.	.	TGTGCCAGCCGACGACAGAGCACAGATACGCAGTATTTT	CASRRQSTDTQYF
TRBV19	TRBJ1-1	.	TRBD1	TGTGCCAGTAGTAATCCAGGACAGGCCAACACTGAAGCTTTCTTT	CASSNPGQANTEAFF
TRBV5-1	TRBJ1-2	.	.	TGCGCCAGCAGCTTGGGCGTTACTGGCTACACCTTC	CASSLGVTGYTF
TRBV28	TRBJ1-5	once	.	TGTGCCAGCAGTTTATCTGGAGGGGGAAGCAATCAGCCCCAGCATTTT	CASSLSGGGSNQPQHF
TRBV5-1	TRBJ2-5	.	TRBD2	TGCGCCAGCAGTGCGGGGGGGCCGGAGACCCAGTACTTC	CASSAGGPETQYF
TRBV5-1	TRBJ1-2	.	.	TGCGCCAGCAGCTTGGCCCCAGGAGCTAACTATGGCTACACCTTC	CASSLAPGANYGYTF
TRBV7-8	TRBJ2-3	.	.	TGTGCCAGCAGCTTAGGCCCCGACCGGGATACGCAGTATTTT	CASSLGPDRDTQYF